This entry features one T cell receptor beta chain sequence. Antigen: not known. This sample is drawn from a study of blood T cells in healthy people across ages. Next came a second PCR, run for 7 to 11 cycles, which used a sample-barcoded 5' primer along with a J-beta primer mix. TCRdb passed the 5' RACE reads through MiXCR, listing each CDR3 protein once. The top ten hold under 4.5% of the sample, which has about 800,000 distinct CDR3 sequences, 20% to 25% seen once. V lost 4 bases and J lost 6, with 16 bases in between. The CDR3 loop spans 14 amino acids. Looked up from germline, CDR1 is SGHRS and CDR2 is YFSETQ. The study's findings and limits: There was no known CMV status for donors, so expanded clonotype changes were possibly confounded. PBMC samples, being unsorted, prevented any conclusive comparison of naive and antigen-experienced cells. TCR beta diversity, measured per million T cells, fell in a roughly linear way with age.

These same records also appear under a second study, on T cells of mothers and their children. From that report: The donor cohort consisted of three healthy Caucasian mothers and their six children.

The genes are TRBV5-1 and TRBJ1-2, with D possibly being TRBD1 (5 bases). The sample was blood. The source of this sequence is a boy younger than 18 in good health. The CDR3 bases are TGCGCCAGCAGCCCTGGTCAGGGCCGAGATGGCTACACCTTC. Amino acids: CASSPGQGRDGYTF.